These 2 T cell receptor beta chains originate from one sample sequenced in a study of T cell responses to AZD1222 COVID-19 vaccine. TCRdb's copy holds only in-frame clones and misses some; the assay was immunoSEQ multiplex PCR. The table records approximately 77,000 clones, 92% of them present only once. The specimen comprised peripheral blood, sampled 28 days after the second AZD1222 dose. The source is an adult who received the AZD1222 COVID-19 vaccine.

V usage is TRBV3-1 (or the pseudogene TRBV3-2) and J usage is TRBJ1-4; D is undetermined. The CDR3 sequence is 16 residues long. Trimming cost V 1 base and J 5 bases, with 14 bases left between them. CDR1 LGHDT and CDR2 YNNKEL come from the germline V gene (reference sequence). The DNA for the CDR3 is TGTGCCAGCAGCCAAGGGTCAGCAATTCCAAATGAAAAACTGTTTTTT. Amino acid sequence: CASSQGSAIPNEKLFF.

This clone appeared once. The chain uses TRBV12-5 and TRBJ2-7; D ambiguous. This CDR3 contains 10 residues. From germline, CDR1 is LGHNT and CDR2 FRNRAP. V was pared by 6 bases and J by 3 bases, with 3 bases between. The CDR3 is CASGDYEQYF. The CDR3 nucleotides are TGTGCTAGTGGCGACTACGAGCAGTACTTC.